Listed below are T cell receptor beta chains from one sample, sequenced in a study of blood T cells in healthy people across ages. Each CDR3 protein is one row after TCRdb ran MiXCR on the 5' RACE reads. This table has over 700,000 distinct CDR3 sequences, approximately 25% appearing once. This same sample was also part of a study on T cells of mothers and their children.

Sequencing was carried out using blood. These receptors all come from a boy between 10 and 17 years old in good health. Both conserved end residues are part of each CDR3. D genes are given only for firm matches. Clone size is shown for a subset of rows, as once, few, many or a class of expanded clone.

CDR3: CASSSPNSFLSSYNEQFF
DNA: TGCGCCAGCAGCTCCCCGAACTCATTCCTGAGCTCCTACAATGAGCAGTTCTTC
J: TRBJ2-1
D: NA
V: TRBV5-1
length: 18
size: few

CDR3: CASGLAAAQETQYF
DNA: TGTGCTAGTGGTTTGGCTGCAGCCCAAGAGACCCAGTACTTC
J: TRBJ2-5
D: NA
V: TRBV12-5
length: 14
size: NA

CDR3: CASSLPEQGVEYEQYF
DNA: TGTGCCAGCAGTCTTCCGGAGCAGGGGGTTGAGTACGAGCAGTACTTC
J: TRBJ2-7
D: TRBD1
V: TRBV6-2/TRBV6-3
length: 16
size: few

CDR3: CASSYSGRSTDTQYF
DNA: TGTGCCAGCAGTTACTCGGGACGGTCCACAGATACGCAGTATTTT
J: TRBJ2-3
D: NA
V: TRBV6-5
length: 15
size: NA

CDR3: CASSFSSGNEQFF
DNA: TGTGCCAGCAGTTTTTCCAGCGGAAATGAGCAGTTCTTC
J: TRBJ2-1
D: NA
V: TRBV12-3/TRBV12-4
length: 13
size: NA

CDR3: CASSLDGGNEQFF
DNA: TGTGCCAGCAGCTTAGACGGGGGAAATGAGCAGTTCTTC
J: TRBJ2-1
D: NA
V: TRBV7-9
length: 13
size: NA

CDR3: CSARDPLAVSYEQYF
DNA: TGCAGTGCTAGAGATCCACTAGCGGTCTCCTACGAGCAGTACTTC
J: TRBJ2-7
D: TRBD2
V: TRBV20-1
length: 15
size: few

CDR3: CASTFEGGEQFF
DNA: TGTGCCAGTACTTTTGAAGGGGGTGAGCAGTTCTTC
J: TRBJ2-1
D: NA
V: TRBV19
length: 12
size: NA

CDR3: CASSHGTGSYEQYF
DNA: TGTGCCAGCAGTCACGGGACAGGGAGCTACGAGCAGTACTTC
J: TRBJ2-7
D: TRBD1
V: TRBV6-6
length: 14
size: NA

CDR3: CASSPDWVTENIQYF
DNA: TGTGCCAGCAGCCCTGACTGGGTAACAGAAAACATTCAGTACTTC
J: TRBJ2-4
D: NA
V: TRBV4-2
length: 15
size: NA

CDR3: CASSEFGNSPLHF
DNA: TGTGCCAGCAGTGAATTCGGGAATTCACCCCTCCACTTT
J: TRBJ1-6
D: NA
V: TRBV25-1
length: 13
size: few

CDR3: CASGFEPRAVNEKLFF
DNA: TGTGCTAGTGGTTTTGAACCGAGGGCGGTAAATGAAAAACTGTTTTTT
J: TRBJ1-4
D: NA
V: TRBV12-5
length: 16
size: NA

CDR3: CASSLQDRGYNEQFF
DNA: TGTGCCAGCAGCTTGCAGGACAGGGGGTACAATGAGCAGTTCTTC
J: TRBJ2-1
D: TRBD1
V: TRBV7-3
length: 15
size: NA

CDR3: CASSYAGQPEKLFF
DNA: TGTGCCAGCAGTTACGCGGGACAACCTGAAAAACTGTTTTTT
J: TRBJ1-4
D: NA
V: TRBV6-5
length: 14
size: few

CDR3: CSVQRAKQLSTDTQYF
DNA: TGCAGCGTACAGAGGGCCAAACAACTTAGCACAGATACGCAGTATTTT
J: TRBJ2-3
D: NA
V: TRBV29-1
length: 16
size: NA

CDR3: CASSLIAGAGNIQYF
DNA: TGCGCCAGCAGCTTGATAGCGGGAGCCGGAAACATTCAGTACTTC
J: TRBJ2-4
D: TRBD2
V: TRBV5-1
length: 15
size: NA

CDR3: CASSFSAGGPGYEQYF
DNA: TGTGCCAGCAGCTTCTCAGCGGGAGGGCCTGGTTACGAGCAGTACTTC
J: TRBJ2-7
D: TRBD2
V: TRBV5-6
length: 16
size: NA

CDR3: CASSSYRQGSLQETQYF
DNA: TGTGCCAGCAGTTCGTACAGACAGGGGTCTTTACAAGAGACCCAGTACTTC
J: TRBJ2-5
D: TRBD1
V: TRBV28
length: 17
size: NA